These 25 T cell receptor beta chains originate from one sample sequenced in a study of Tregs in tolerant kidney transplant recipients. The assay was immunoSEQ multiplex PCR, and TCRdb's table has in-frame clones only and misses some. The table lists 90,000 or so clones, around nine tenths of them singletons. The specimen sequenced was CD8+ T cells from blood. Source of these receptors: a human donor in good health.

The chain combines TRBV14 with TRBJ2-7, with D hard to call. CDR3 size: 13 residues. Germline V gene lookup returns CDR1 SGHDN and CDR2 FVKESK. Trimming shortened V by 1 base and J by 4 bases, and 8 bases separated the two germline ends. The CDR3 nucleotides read TGTGCCAGCAGCCAAGCCCCGGGTTACGAGCAGTACTTC. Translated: CASSQAPGYEQYF.

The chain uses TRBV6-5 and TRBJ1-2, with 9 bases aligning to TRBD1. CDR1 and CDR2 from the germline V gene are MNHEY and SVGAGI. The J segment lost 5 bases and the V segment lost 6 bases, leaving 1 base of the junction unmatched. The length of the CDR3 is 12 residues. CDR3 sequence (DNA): TGTGCCAGCAGAGGGACAGGGTATGGCTACACCTTC. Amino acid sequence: CASRGTGYGYTF.

CDR3 DNA sequence: TGTGCCAGCAGCCTGGGGGGGGTACCCTCCTACGAGCAGTACTTC. Translating it yields CASSLGGVPSYEQYF. This chain uses TRBV11-2 with TRBJ2-7, with TRBD2 matching 7 bases. Germline V gene sequence: CDR1 SGHAT, CDR2 FQNNGV. Unmatched junction bases numbered 7, after V lost 5 bases and J lost 0 bases. The CDR3 totals 15 residues. Supplemented by reference TRBV11-2 and TRBJ2-7, the full variable domain reads EAGVAQSPRYKIIEKRQSVAFWCNPISGHATLYWYQQILGQGPKLLIQFQNNGVVDDSQLPKDRFSAERLKGVDSTLKIQPAKLEDSAVYLCASSLGGVPSYEQYFGPGTRLTVT.

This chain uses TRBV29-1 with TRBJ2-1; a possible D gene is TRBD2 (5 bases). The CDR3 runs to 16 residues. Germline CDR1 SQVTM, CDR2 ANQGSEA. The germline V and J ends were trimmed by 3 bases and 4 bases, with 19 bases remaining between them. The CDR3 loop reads CSVDGVMGVPYNEQFF. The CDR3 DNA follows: TGCAGCGTTGATGGGGTTATGGGAGTGCCGTACAATGAGCAGTTCTTC.

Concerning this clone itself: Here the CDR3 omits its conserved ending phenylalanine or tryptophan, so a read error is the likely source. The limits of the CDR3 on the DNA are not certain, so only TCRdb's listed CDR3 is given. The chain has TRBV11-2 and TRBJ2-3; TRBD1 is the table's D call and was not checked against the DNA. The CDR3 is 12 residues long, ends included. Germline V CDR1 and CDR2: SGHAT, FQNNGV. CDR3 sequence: CASSSVGPVIQM.

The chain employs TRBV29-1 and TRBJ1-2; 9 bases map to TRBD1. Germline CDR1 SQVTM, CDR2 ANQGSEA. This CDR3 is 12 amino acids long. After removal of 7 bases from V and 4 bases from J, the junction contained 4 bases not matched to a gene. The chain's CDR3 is CSAEGQGYGYTF. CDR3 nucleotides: TGCAGCGCCGAGGGACAGGGCTATGGCTACACCTTC.

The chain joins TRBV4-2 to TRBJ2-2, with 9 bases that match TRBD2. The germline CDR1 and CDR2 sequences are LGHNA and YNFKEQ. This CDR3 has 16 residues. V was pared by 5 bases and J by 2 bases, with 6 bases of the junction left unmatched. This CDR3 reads CASSFIAGANTGELFF. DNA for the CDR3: TGTGCCAGCAGCTTTATAGCGGGAGCCAACACCGGGGAGCTGTTTTTT.

The CDR3, as DNA: TGTGCCACCGCGGGGGCCGGGGAGCTGTTTTTT. Amino acid sequence: CATAGAGELFF. The chain couples TRBV6-1 to TRBJ2-2; 7 bases match TRBD2. Germline values: CDR1 MNHNS, CDR2 SASEGT. Trimming took 10 bases from V and 6 from J; bases not matched to a gene: 2. This CDR3 has 11 residues.

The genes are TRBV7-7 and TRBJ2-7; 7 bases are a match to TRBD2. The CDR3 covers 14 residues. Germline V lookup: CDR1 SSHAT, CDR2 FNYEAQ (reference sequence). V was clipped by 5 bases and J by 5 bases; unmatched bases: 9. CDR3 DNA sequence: TGTGCCAGCAGCCGTAGCGGGTTTTCCGACGAGCAGTACTTC. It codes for CASSRSGFSDEQYF.

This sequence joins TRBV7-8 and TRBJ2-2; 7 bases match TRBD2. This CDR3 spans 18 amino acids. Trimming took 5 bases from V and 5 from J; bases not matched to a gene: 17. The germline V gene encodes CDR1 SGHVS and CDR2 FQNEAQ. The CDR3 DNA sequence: TGTGCCAGCAGCATGGGGCCAAAAGGACTAGTAAGGACCGGGGAGCTGTTTTTT. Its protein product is CASSMGPKGLVRTGELFF. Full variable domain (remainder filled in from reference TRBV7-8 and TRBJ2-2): GAGVSQSPRYKVAKRGQDVALRCDPISGHVSLFWYQQALGQGPEFLTYFQNEAQLDKSGLPSDRFFAERPEGSVSTLKIQRTQQEDSAVYLCASSMGPKGLVRTGELFFGEGSRLTVL.

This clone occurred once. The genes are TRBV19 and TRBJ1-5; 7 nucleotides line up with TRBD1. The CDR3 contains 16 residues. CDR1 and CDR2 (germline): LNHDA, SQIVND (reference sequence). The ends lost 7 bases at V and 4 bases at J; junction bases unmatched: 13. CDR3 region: CASTAPGPGGNQPQHF. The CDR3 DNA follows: TGTGCCAGTACCGCTCCGGGCCCAGGGGGAAATCAGCCCCAGCATTTT.

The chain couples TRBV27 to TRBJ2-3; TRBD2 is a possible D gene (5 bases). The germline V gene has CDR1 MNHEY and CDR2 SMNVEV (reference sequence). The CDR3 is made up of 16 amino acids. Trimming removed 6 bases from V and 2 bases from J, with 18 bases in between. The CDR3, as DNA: TGTGCCAGCAGCGCCATAGCGACCACTCCCACAGATACGCAGTATTTT. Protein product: CASSAIATTPTDTQYF.

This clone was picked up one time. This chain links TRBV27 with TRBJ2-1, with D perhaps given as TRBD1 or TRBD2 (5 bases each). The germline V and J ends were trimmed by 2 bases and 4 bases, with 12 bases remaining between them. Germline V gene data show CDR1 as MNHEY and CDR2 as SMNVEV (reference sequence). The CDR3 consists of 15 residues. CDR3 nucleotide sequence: TGTGCCAGCAGTTTAGGGGGACGGATTTACAATGAGCAGTTCTTC. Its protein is CASSLGGRIYNEQFF.

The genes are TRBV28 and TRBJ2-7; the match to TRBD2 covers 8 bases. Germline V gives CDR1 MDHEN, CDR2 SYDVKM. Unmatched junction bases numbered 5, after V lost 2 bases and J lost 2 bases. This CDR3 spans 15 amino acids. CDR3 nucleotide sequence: TGTGCCAGCAGTTTAGGGCTAGCGGGCACCTACGAGCAGTACTTC. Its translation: CASSLGLAGTYEQYF.

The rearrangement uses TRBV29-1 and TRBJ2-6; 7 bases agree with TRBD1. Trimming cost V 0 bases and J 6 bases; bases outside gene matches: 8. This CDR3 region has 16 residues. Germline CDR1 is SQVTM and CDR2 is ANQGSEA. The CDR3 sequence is CSVEEYQGVAANVLTF. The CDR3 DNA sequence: TGCAGCGTTGAAGAATATCAGGGGGTGGCGGCCAACGTCCTGACTTTC.

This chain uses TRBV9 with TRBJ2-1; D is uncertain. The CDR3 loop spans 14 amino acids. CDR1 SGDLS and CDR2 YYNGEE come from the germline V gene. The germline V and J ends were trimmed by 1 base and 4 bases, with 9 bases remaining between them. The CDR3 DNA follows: TGTGCCAGCAGCGTATACGCAGATTACAATGAGCAGTTCTTC. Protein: CASSVYADYNEQFF.

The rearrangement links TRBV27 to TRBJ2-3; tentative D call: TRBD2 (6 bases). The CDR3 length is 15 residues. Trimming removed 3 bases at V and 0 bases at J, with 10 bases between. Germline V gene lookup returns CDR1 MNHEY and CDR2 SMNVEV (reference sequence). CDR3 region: CASSFVSGSTDTQYF. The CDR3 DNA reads TGTGCCAGCAGTTTCGTCAGCGGGAGCACAGATACGCAGTATTTT.

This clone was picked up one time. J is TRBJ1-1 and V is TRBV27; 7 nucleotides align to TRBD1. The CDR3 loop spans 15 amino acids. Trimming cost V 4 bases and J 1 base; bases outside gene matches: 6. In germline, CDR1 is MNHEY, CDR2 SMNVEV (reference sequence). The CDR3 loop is CASSSQRTGNTEAFF. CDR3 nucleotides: TGTGCCAGCAGTTCCCAACGGACAGGGAACACTGAAGCTTTCTTT.

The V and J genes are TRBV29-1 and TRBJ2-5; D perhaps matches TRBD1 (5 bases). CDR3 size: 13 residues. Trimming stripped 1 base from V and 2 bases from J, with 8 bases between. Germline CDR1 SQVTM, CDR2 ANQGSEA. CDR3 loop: CSVEGTGQETQYF. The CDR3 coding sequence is TGCAGCGTTGAAGGAACAGGACAAGAGACCCAGTACTTC.

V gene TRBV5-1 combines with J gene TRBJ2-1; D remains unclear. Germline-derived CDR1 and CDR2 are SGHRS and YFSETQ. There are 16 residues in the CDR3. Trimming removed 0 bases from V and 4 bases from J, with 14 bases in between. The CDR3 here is CASSLGRAAEYNEQFF. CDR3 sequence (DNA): TGCGCCAGCAGCTTGGGTCGGGCCGCGGAATACAATGAGCAGTTCTTC.

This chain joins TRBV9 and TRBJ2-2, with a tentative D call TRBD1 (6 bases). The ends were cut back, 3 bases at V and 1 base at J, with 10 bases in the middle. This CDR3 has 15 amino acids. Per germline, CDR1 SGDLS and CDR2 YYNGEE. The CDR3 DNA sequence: TGTGCCAGCAGCGCAGGACAGAGGAACACCGGGGAGCTGTTTTTT. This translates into CASSAGQRNTGELFF.

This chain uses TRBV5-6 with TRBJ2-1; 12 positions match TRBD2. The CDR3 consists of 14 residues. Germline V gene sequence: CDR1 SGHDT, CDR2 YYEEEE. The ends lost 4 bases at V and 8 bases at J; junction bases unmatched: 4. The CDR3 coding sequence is TGTGCCAGCAGCCTAGCGGGGGGGCTATATGAGCAGTTCTTC. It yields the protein CASSLAGGLYEQFF.

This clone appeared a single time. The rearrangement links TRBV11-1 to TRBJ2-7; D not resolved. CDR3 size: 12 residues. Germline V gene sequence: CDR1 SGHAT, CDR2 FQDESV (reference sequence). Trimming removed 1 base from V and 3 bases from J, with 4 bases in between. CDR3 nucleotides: TGTGCCAGCAGCTTAGTAGACTACGAGCAGTACTTC. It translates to CASSLVDYEQYF. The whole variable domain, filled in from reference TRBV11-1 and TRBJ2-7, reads EAEVAQSPRYKITEKSQAVAFWCDPISGHATLYWYRQILGQGPELLVQFQDESVVDDSQLPKDRFSAERLKGVDSTLKIQPAELGDSAMYLCASSLVDYEQYFGPGTRLTVT.

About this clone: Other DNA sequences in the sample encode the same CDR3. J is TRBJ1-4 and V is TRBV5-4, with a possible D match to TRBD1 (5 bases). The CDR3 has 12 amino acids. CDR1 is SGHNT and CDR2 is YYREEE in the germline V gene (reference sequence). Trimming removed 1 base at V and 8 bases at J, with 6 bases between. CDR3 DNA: TGTGCCAGCAGCTTGCGGGGGGAAAAACTGTTTTTT. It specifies CASSLRGEKLFF.

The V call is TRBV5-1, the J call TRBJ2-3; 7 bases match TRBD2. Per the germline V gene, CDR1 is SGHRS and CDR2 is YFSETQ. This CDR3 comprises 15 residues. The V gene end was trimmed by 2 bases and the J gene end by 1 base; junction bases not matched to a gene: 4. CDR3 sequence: CASSFRGDRTDTQYF. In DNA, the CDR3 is TGCGCCAGCAGCTTTCGGGGGGACCGCACAGATACGCAGTATTTT.